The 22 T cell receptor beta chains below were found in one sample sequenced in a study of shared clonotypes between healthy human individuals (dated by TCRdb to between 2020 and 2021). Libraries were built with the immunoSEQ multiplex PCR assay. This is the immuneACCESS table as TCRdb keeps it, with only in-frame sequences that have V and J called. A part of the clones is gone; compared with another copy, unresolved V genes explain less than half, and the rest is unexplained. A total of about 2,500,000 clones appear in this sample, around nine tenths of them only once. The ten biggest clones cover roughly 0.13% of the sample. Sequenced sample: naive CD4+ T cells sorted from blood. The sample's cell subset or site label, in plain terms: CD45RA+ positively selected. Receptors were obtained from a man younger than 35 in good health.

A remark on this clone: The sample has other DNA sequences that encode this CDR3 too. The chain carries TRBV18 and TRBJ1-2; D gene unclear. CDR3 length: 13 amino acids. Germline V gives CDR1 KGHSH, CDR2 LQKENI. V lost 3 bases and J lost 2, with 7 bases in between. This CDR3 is CASSPGENYGYTF. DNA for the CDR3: TGTGCCAGCTCACCCGGGGAAAACTATGGCTACACCTTC.

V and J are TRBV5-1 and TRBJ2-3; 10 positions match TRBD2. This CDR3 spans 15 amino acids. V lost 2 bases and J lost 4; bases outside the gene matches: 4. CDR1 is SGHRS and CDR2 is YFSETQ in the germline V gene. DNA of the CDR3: TGCGCCAGCAGCTTTGGACTAGCGGCTGCAGATACGCAGTATTTT. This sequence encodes CASSFGLAAADTQYF.

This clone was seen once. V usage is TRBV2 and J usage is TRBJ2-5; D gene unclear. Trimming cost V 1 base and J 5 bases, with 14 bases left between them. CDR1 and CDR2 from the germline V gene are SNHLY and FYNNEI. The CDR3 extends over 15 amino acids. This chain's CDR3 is CASSEGRARVETQYF. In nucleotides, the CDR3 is TGTGCCAGCAGTGAAGGACGGGCCCGGGTGGAGACCCAGTACTTC.

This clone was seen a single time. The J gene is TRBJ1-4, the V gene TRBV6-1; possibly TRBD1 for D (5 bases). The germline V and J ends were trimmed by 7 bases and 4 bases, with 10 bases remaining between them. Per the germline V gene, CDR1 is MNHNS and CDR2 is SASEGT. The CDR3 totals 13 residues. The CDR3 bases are TGTGCCAGCACTGACAGTTTTAATGAAAAACTGTTTTTT. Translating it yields CASTDSFNEKLFF.

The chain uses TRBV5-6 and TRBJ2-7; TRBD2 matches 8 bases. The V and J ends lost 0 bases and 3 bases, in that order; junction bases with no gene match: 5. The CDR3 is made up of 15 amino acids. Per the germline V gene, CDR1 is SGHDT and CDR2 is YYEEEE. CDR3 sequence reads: CASSLGLAGNYEQYF. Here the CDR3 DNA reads TGTGCCAGCAGCTTGGGGCTAGCGGGCAACTACGAGCAGTACTTC.

This CDR3 is CASSLGLRATNEKLFF. DNA for the CDR3: TGTGCCAGCAGCTTAGGACTGCGTGCGACTAATGAAAAACTGTTTTTT. The chain recombines TRBV7-9 with TRBJ1-4; the D is unclear. The CDR3 contains 16 residues. Germline CDR1 is SEHNR and CDR2 is FQNEAQ (reference sequence). Deletions cut 1 base from V and 2 bases from J, with 11 bases between.

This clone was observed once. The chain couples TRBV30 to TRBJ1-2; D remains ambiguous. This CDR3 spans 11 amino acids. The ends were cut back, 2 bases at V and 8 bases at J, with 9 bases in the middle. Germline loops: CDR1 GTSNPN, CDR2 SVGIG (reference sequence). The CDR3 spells CAWSFGEGYTF. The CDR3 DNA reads TGTGCCTGGAGTTTTGGGGAAGGCTACACCTTC.

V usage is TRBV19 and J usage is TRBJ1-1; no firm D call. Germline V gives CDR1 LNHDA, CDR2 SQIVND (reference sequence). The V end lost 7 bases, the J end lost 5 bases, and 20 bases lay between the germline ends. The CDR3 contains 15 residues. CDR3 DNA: TGTGCCAGTATGGCTCGGAGTCGGGGTGGGACTGAAGCTTTCTTT. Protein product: CASMARSRGGTEAFF.

CDR3 region: CAWSRGQLSSTEAFF. Written as DNA, the CDR3 is TGTGCCTGGAGCCGGGGACAGCTTTCTTCAACTGAAGCTTTCTTT. The chain carries TRBV30 and TRBJ1-1; the match to TRBD1 covers 7 bases. With 3 bases clipped from V and 5 bases from J, the junction kept 12 bases outside the gene matches. Germline V CDR1 and CDR2: GTSNPN, SVGIG (reference sequence). The CDR3 consists of 15 residues.

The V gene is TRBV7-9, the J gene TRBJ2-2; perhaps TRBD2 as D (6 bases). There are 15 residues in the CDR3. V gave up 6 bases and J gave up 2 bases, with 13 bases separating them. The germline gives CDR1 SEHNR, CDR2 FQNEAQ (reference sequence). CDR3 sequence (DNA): TGTGCCAGCAGTTCCAGGACTACCAACACCGGGGAGCTGTTTTTT. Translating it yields CASSSRTTNTGELFF.

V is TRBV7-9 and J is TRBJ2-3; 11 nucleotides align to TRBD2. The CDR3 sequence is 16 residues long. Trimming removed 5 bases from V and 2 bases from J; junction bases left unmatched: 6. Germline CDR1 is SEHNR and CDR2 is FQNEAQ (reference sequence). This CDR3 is CASSEGTSGNTDTQYF. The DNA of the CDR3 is TGTGCCAGCAGCGAGGGGACTAGCGGTAACACAGATACGCAGTATTTT.

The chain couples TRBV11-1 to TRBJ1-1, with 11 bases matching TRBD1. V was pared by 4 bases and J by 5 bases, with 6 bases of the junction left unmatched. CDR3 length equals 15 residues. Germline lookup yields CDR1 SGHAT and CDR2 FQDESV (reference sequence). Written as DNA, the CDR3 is TGTGCCAGCAGCTCCGGGACAGGGGGTAGGACTGAAGCTTTCTTT. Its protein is CASSSGTGGRTEAFF.

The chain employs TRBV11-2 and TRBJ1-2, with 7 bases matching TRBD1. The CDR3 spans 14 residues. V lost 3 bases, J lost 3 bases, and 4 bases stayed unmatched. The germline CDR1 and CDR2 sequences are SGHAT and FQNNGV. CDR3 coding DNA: TGTGCCAGCAGCTTGCAGGGGGGGCACTATGGCTACACCTTC. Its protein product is CASSLQGGHYGYTF. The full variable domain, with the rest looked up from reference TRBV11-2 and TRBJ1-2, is EAGVAQSPRYKIIEKRQSVAFWCNPISGHATLYWYQQILGQGPKLLIQFQNNGVVDDSQLPKDRFSAERLKGVDSTLKIQPAKLEDSAVYLCASSLQGGHYGYTFGSGTRLTVV.

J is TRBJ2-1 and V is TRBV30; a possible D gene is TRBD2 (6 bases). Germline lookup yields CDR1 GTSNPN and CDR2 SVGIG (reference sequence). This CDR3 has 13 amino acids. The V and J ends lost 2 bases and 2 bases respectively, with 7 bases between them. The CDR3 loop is CAWSKRAYNEQFF. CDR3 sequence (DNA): TGTGCCTGGAGTAAGCGGGCCTACAATGAGCAGTTCTTC.

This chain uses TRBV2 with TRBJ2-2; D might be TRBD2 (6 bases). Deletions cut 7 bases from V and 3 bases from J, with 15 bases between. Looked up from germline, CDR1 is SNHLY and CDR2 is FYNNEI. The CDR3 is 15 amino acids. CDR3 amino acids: CASKWSSGDTGELFF. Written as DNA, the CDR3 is TGTGCCAGCAAATGGAGTAGCGGAGACACCGGGGAGCTGTTTTTT.

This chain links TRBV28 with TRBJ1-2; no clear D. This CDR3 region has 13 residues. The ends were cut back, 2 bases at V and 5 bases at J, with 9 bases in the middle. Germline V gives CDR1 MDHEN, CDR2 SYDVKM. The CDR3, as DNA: TGTGCCAGCAGTTTAAGGAGCAAGTATGGCTACACCTTC. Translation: CASSLRSKYGYTF.

DNA of the CDR3: TGTGCCAGTAGTTCCCACGACAGGGACGGATACATTCAGTACTTC. Protein: CASSSHDRDGYIQYF. The chain employs TRBV19 and TRBJ2-4, with 7 bases fitting TRBD1. Trimming at V came to 5 bases and at J to 8 bases, leaving 12 bases not matched to a gene. Germline-derived CDR1 and CDR2 are LNHDA and SQIVND (reference sequence). CDR3 length: 15 amino acids.

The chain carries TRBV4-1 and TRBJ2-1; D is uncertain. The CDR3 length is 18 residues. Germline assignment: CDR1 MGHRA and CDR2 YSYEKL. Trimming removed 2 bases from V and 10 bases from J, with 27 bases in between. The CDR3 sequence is CASSQSAYTLSLIIEQFF. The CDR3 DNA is TGCGCCAGCAGCCAATCGGCTTATACCCTATCCCTTATTATCGAGCAGTTCTTC.

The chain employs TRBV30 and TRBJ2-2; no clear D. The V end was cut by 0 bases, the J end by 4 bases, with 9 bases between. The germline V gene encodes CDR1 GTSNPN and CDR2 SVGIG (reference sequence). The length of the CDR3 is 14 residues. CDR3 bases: TGTGCCTGGAGTGTACATCTAGGCACCGGGGAGCTGTTTTTT. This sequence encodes CAWSVHLGTGELFF.

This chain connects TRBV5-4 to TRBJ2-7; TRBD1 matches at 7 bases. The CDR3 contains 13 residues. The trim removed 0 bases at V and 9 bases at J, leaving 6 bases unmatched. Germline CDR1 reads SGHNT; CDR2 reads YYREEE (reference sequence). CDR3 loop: CASSLDRGASQYF. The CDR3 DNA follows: TGTGCCAGCAGCTTGGACAGGGGCGCATCGCAGTACTTC.

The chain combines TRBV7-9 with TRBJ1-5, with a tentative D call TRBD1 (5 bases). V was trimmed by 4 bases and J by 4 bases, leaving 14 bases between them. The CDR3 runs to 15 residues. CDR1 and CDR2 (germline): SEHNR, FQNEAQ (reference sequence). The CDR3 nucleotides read TGTGCCAGCAGCTCTGGGGGTAAGAGTAATCAGCCCCAGCATTTT. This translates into CASSSGGKSNQPQHF.

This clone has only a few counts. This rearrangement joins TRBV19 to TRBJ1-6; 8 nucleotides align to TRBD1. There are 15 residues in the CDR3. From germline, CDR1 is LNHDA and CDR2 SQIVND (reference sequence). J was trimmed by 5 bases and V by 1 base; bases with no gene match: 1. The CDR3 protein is CASSIGQGNNSPLHF. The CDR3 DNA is TGTGCCAGTAGTATAGGACAGGGGAATAATTCACCCCTCCACTTT.